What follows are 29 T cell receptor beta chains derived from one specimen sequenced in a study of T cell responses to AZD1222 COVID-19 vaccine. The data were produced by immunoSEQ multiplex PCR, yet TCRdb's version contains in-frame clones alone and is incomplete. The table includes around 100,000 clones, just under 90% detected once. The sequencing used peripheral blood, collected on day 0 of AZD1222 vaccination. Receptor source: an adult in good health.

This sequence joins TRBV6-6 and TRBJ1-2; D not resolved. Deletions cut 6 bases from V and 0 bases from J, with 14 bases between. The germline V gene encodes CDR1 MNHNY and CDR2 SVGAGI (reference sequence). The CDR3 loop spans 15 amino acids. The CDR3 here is CASSPRAQTNYGYTF. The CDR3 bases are TGTGCCAGCAGCCCAAGGGCCCAAACTAACTATGGCTACACCTTC.

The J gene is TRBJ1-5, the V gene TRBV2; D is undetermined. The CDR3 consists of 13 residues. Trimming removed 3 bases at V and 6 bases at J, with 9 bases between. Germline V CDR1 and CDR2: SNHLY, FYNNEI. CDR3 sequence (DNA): TGTGCCAGCAGTGATGAGGTTGGTCAGCCCCAGCATTTT. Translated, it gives CASSDEVGQPQHF.

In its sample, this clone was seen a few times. The DNA of the CDR3 is TGTGCCAGCAGCGTAGGCGGACAGGCCGGATTGATTAACTATGGCTACACCTTC. Translated, it gives CASSVGGQAGLINYGYTF. The rearrangement joins TRBV9 to TRBJ1-2; 7 bases agree with TRBD1. Germline-derived CDR1 and CDR2 are SGDLS and YYNGEE. V lost 0 bases and J lost 1; bases outside the gene matches: 12. The CDR3 length is 18 residues.

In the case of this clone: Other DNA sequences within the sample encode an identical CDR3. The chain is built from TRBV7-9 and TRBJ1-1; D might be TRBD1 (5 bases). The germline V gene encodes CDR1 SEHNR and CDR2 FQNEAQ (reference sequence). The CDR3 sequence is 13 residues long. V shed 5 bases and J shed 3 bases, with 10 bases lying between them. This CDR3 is CASSPRGDTEAFF. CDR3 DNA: TGTGCCAGCAGCCCCAGAGGGGACACTGAAGCTTTCTTT.

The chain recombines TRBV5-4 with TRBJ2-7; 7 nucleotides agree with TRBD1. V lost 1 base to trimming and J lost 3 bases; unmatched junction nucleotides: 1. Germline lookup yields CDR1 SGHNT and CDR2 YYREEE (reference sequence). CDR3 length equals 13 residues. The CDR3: CASSLPGGYEQYF. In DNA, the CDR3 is TGTGCCAGCAGCTTGCCAGGGGGCTACGAGCAGTACTTC.

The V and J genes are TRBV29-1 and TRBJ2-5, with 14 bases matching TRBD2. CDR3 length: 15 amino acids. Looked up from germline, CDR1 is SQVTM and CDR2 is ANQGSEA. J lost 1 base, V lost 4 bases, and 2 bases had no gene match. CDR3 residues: CSVAGLAGAQETQYF. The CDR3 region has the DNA TGCAGCGTTGCGGGACTAGCGGGAGCCCAAGAGACCCAGTACTTC. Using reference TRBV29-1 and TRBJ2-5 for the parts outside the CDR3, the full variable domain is SAVISQKPSRDICQRGTSLTIQCQVDSQVTMMFWYRQQPGQSLTLIATANQGSEATYESGFVIDKFPISRPNLTFSTLTVSNMSPEDSSIYLCSVAGLAGAQETQYFGPGTRLLVL.

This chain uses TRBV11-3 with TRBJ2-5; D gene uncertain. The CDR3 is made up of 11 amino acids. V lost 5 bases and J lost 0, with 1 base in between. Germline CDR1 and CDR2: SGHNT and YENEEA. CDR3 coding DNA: TGTGCCAGCAGCAACCAAGAGACCCAGTACTTC. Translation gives CASSNQETQYF.

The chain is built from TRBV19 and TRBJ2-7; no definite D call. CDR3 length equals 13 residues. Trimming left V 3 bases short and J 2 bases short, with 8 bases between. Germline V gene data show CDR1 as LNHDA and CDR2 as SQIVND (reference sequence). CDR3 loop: CASSIRVAYEQYF. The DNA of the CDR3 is TGTGCCAGTAGTATTAGAGTGGCCTACGAGCAGTACTTC.

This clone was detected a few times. The CDR3 nucleotides are TGTGCCAGCAGTGAGAGCGGGGGCTCCTACAATGAGCAGTTCTTC. It is translated as CASSESGGSYNEQFF. J is TRBJ2-1 and V is TRBV6-4, with 8 bases that match TRBD2. CDR1 and CDR2 (germline): MRHNA, SNTAGT. The J segment lost 0 bases and the V segment lost 3 bases, leaving 1 base of the junction unmatched. This CDR3 comprises 15 residues.

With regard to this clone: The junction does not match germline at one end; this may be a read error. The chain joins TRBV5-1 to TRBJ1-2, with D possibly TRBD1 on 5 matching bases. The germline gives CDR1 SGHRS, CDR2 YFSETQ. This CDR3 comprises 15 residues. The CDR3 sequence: CASKWGSLRDYGYTF. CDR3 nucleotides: TGCGCCAGCAAATGGGGCTCACTTAGAGACTACGGCTACACCTTC.

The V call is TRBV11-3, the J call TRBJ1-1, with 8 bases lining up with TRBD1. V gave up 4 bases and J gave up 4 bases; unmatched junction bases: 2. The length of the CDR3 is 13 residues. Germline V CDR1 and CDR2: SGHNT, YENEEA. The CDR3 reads CASSYDRGTEAFF. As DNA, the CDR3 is TGTGCCAGCAGCTACGACAGGGGCACTGAAGCTTTCTTT.

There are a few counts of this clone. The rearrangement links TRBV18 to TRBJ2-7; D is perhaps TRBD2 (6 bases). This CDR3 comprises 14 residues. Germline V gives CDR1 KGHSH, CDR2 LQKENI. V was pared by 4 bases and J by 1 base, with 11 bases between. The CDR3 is CASSQLALSYEQYF. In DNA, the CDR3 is TGTGCCAGCTCACAACTAGCATTGTCCTACGAGCAGTACTTC.

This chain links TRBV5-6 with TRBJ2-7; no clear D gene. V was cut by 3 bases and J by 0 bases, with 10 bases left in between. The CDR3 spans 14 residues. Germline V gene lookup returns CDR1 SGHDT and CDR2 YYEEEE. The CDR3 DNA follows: TGTGCCAGCAGCTACGGCGAGAGCTCCTACGAGCAGTACTTC. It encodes CASSYGESSYEQYF.

In DNA, the CDR3 is TGTGCCAGTAGTATAGGCAGACCGAGCTCTGGAAACACCATATATTTT. It encodes CASSIGRPSSGNTIYF. The chain carries TRBV19 and TRBJ1-3, with D uncertain. Looked up from germline, CDR1 is LNHDA and CDR2 is SQIVND (reference sequence). The V end lost 1 base, the J end lost 0 bases, and 10 bases lay between the germline ends. The CDR3 is made up of 16 amino acids.

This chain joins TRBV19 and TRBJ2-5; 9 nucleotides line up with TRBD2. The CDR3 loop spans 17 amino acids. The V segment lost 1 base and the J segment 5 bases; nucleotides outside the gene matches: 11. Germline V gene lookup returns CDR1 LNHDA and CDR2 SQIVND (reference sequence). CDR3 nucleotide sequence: TGTGCCAGTAGTATAGTACGGGGACTAGCAGCCCGGGAGACCCAGTACTTC. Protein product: CASSIVRGLAARETQYF. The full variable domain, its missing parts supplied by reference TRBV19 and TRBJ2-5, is DGGITQSPKYLFRKEGQNVTLSCEQNLNHDAMYWYRQDPGQGLRLIYYSQIVNDFQKGDIAEGYSVSREKKESFPLTVTSAQKNPTAFYLCASSIVRGLAARETQYFGPGTRLLVL.

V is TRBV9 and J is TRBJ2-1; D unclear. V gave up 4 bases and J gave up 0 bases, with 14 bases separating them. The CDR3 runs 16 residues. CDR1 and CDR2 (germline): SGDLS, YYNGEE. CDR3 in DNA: TGTGCCAGCAGCCCACGTATGGCGAGCTCCTACAATGAGCAGTTCTTC. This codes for CASSPRMASSYNEQFF.

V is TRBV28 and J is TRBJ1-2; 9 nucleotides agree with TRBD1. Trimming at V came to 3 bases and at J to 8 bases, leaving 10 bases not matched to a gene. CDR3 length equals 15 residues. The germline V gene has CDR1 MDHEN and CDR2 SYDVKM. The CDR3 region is CASSFPGTGMGGYTF. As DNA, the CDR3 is TGTGCCAGCAGTTTTCCCGGGACAGGGATGGGGGGCTACACCTTC.

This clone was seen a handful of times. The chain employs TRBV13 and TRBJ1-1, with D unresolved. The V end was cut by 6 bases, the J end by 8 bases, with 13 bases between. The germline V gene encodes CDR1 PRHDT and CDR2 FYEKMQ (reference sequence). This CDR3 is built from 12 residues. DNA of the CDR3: TGTGCCAGCAGGGGCAGGCGGAGGGAAGCTTTCTTT. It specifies CASRGRRREAFF.

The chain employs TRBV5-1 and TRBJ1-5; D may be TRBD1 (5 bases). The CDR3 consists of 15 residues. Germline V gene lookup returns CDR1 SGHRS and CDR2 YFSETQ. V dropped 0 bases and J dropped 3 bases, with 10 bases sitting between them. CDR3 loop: CASSLVDSTNQPQHF. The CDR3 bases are TGCGCCAGCAGCTTGGTTGACAGTACCAATCAGCCCCAGCATTTT.

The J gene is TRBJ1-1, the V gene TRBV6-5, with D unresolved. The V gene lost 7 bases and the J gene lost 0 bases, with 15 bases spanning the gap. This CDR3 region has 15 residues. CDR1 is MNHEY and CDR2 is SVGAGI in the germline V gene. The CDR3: CASIIKVGMNTEAFF. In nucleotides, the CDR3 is TGTGCCAGCATAATAAAGGTCGGAATGAACACTGAAGCTTTCTTT.

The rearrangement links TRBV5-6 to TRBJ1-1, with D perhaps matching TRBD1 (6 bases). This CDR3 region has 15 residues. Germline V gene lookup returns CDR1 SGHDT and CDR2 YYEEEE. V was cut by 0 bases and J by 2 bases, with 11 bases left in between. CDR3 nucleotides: TGTGCCAGCAGCTTGGTACCAGGGGTCAACACTGAAGCTTTCTTT. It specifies CASSLVPGVNTEAFF. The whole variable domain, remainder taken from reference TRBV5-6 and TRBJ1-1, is DAGVTQSPTHLIKTRGQQVTLRCSPKSGHDTVSWYQQALGQGPQFIFQYYEEEERQRGNFPDRFSGHQFPNYSSELNVNALLLGDSALYLCASSLVPGVNTEAFFGQGTRLTVV.

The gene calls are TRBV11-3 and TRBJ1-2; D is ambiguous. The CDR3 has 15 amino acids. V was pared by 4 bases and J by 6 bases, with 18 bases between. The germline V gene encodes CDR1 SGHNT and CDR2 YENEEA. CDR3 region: CASSSYRYSLHGYTF. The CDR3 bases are TGTGCCAGCAGCTCGTATCGTTATAGCCTCCATGGCTACACCTTC.

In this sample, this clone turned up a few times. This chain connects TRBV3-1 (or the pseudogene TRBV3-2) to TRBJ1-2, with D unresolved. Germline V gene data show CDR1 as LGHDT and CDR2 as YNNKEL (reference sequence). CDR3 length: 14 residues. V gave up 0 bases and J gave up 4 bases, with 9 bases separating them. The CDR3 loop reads CASSQERRPYGYTF. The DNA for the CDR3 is TGTGCCAGCAGCCAAGAAAGGAGGCCCTATGGCTACACCTTC.

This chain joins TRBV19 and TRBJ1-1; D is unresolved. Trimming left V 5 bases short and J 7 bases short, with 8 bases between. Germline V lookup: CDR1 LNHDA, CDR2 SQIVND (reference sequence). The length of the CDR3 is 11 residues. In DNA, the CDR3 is TGTGCCAGTAGTGGTCTGGGTGAAGCTTTCTTT. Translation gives CASSGLGEAFF.

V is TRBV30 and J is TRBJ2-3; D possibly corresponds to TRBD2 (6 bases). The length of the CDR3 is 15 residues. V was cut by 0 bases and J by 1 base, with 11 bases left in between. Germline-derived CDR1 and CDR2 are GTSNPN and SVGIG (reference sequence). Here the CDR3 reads CAWSVRRGGTDTQYF. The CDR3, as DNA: TGTGCCTGGAGTGTTCGGCGGGGCGGCACAGATACGCAGTATTTT.

CDR3 sequence: CASSERTTSYNEQFF. The CDR3 DNA reads as TGCGCCAGCAGTGAGCGAACCACCTCCTACAATGAGCAGTTCTTC. The J gene is TRBJ2-1, the V gene TRBV10-1; no reliable D call. This CDR3 region has 15 residues. With 2 bases removed from V and 0 bases from J, the gap between germline ends came to 8 bases. Germline lookup yields CDR1 WNHNN and CDR2 SYGVQD (reference sequence).

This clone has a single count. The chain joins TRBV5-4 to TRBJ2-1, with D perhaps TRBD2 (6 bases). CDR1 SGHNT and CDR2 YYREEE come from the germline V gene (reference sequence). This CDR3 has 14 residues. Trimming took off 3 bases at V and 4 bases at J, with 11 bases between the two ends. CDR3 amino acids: CASSWEDGYNEQFF. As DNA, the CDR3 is TGTGCCAGCAGCTGGGAGGACGGATACAATGAGCAGTTCTTC.

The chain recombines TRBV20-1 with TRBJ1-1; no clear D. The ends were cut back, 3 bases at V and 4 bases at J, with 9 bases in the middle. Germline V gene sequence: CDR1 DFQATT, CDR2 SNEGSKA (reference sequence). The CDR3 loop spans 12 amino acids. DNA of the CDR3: TGCAGTGCTAGTCGCTTGAGCACTGAAGCTTTCTTT. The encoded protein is CSASRLSTEAFF.

CDR3 residues: CASSAPLGGVYEQYF. The CDR3 bases are TGTGCCAGCAGTGCCCCCCTCGGGGGGGTCTACGAGCAGTACTTC. J is TRBJ2-7 and V is TRBV6-2 or TRBV6-3; TRBD2 matches at 8 bases. Looked up from germline, CDR1 is MNHEY and CDR2 is SVGEGT. Losses at the gene ends were 5 bases for V and 3 bases for J; bases not matched to a gene: 9. This CDR3 has 15 amino acids.